This TCR beta chain is drawn from a study of blood T cell repertoires in COVID-19. About the study: Samples representing acute and convalescent COVID-19 were sourced from the United States, Italy and Spain. PBMCs, B-cell-depleted T cells, or T cells were the source of the cDNA or gDNA that made up the material.

Per germline, CDR1 LNHDA and CDR2 SQIVND (reference sequence). The CDR3 totals 15 residues. With 3 bases removed from V and 6 bases from J, the gap between germline ends came to 16 bases. Original data processing: By means of reference gene primer amplification, nucleated cell counts were estimated. The table came from immunoSEQ multiplex PCR; TCRdb's copy has only in-frame clones and leaves some out. That table gives V, J and clone size, and the DNA gave D and trimming. The table lists some 260,000 clones, 70% to 85% of them singletons, with around 3.2% in the top ten. This TCR was recovered from an elderly woman with acute or convalescent COVID-19. Sample: peripheral blood. The chain uses TRBV19 and TRBJ2-3; maybe TRBD2 (6 bases). CDR3 DNA sequence: TGTGCCAGTAGTATTGCGGCGGGGCCTGCGGATACGCAGTATTTT. Translation: CASSIAAGPADTQYF. Variable domain in full (rest from reference TRBV19 and TRBJ2-3): DGGITQSPKYLFRKEGQNVTLSCEQNLNHDAMYWYRQDPGQGLRLIYYSQIVNDFQKGDIAEGYSVSREKKESFPLTVTSAQKNPTAFYLCASSIAAGPADTQYFGPGTRLTVL.